This T cell receptor beta chain derives from a study of pediatric ulcerative colitis. During colonoscopy, one to two rectal pinch biopsies were collected. Sequenced by immunoSEQ multiplex PCR; TCRdb stores in-frame clones only, minus some. This table has roughly 25,000 clones, about 69% appearing once. Overall study results and limits: No controls had the two rectal clonotypes shared by ulcerative colitis patients. Compared with controls, ulcerative colitis showed greater blood-rectum clone sharing.

The V end lost 7 bases, the J end lost 4 bases, and 17 bases lay between the germline ends. Germline assignment: CDR1 SGHDN and CDR2 FVKESK. The CDR3 is 14 residues long. As regards this clone: Its target is not known.

This TCR came from a boy between 10 and 17 years old with severe ulcerative colitis. The sample comprised gut tissue. The chain employs TRBV14 and TRBJ2-7, with a tentative D call TRBD1 (6 bases). The CDR3 sequence: CASNEQGVWYEQYF. For the CDR3, the DNA is TGTGCCAGCAACGAACAGGGAGTTTGGTACGAGCAGTACTTC. The full variable domain, its missing parts supplied by reference TRBV14 and TRBJ2-7, is EAGVTQFPSHSVIEKGQTVTLRCDPISGHDNLYWYRRVMGKEIKFLLHFVKESKQDESGMPNNRFLAERTGGTYSTLKVQPAELEDSGVYFCASNEQGVWYEQYFGPGTRLTVT.